The next 14 T cell receptor beta chains were all read from a single sample in a study of T cell repertoires in ileal Crohn's disease. Profiled with immunoSEQ multiplex PCR; TCRdb holds only in-frame clones, not every one. The table lists 2,500 or so clones, 84% of them singletons. Sequenced input: ileal tissue. All receptors derive from an adult with Crohn's disease.

The CDR3 protein is CSVGGQRREAFF. In nucleotides, the CDR3 is TGCAGCGTTGGAGGTCAGAGAAGGGAAGCTTTCTTT. The chain carries TRBV29-1 and TRBJ1-1; no definite D call. Germline CDR1 reads SQVTM; CDR2 reads ANQGSEA. Trimming left V 4 bases short and J 8 bases short, with 14 bases between. The CDR3 sequence is 12 residues long.

The CDR3 loop reads CAMGSSGGPYEQYF. Written as DNA, the CDR3 is TGTGCCATGGGTTCTAGCGGGGGCCCCTACGAGCAGTACTTC. The chain uses TRBV10-3 and TRBJ2-7; 10 bases align to TRBD2. The CDR3 totals 14 residues. The germline V gene has CDR1 ENHRY and CDR2 SYGVKD. The ends lost 9 bases at V and 2 bases at J; junction bases unmatched: 7.

This clone appeared a single time. The V and J genes are TRBV27 and TRBJ1-1; D is possibly TRBD1 (5 bases). Trimming removed 2 bases from V and 1 base from J, with 8 bases in between. Germline V gives CDR1 MNHEY, CDR2 SMNVEV (reference sequence). CDR3 size: 14 residues. CDR3 region: CASSLTGTNTEAFF. The CDR3 DNA is TGTGCCAGCAGTTTAACCGGGACGAACACTGAAGCTTTCTTT.

Comments on this clone: At one end, the junction sequence differs from germline, possibly due to a read error. This chain connects TRBV30 to TRBJ1-2, with a tentative D call TRBD1 (5 bases). The CDR3 is 10 amino acids. Germline V gene lookup returns CDR1 GTSNPN and CDR2 SVGIG (reference sequence). Here the CDR3 reads CAWSEVGTVF. CDR3 DNA sequence: TGTGCCTGGAGTGAGGTCGGGACCGTCTTC. The entire variable domain, with the rest obtained from reference TRBV30 and TRBJ1-2, is as follows: SQTIHQWPATLVQPVGSPLSLECTVEGTSNPNLYWYRQAAGRGLQLLFYSVGIGQISSEVPQNLSASRPQDRQFILSSKKLLLSDSGFYLCAWSEVGTVFGSGTRLTVV.

The chain recombines TRBV6-4 with TRBJ2-5, with TRBD2 matching 7 bases. CDR1 is MRHNA and CDR2 is SNTAGT in the germline V gene. The CDR3 is 16 amino acids. Germline trimming cut 7 bases from V and 1 base from J; bases unmatched to any gene: 12. The CDR3 bases are TGTGCCAGCAAACGTGAGGCGGGAGCCGCCCAAGAGACCCAGTACTTC. Protein product: CASKREAGAAQETQYF.

The rearrangement links TRBV6-1 to TRBJ1-5; no firm D call. CDR1 is MNHNS, CDR2 SASEGT, per germline. The CDR3 totals 13 residues. The germline V and J ends were trimmed by 6 bases and 5 bases, with 11 bases remaining between them. The CDR3 nucleotides are TGTGCCAGCAGCCCCCGGGAGGATCAGCCCCAGCATTTT. The encoded protein is CASSPREDQPQHF.

This sequence joins TRBV7-6 and TRBJ1-4, with D perhaps matching TRBD1 (5 bases). This CDR3 is 13 amino acids long. The V gene lost 5 bases and the J gene lost 10 bases, with 14 bases spanning the gap. Germline V CDR1 and CDR2: SGHVS, FNYEAQ. CDR3: CASSPARGGKLFF. The CDR3, as DNA: TGTGCCAGCAGCCCCGCGCGGGGGGGAAAACTGTTTTTT.

This clone was picked up a small number of times. The chain couples TRBV28 to TRBJ2-7, with TRBD2 identical over 9 bases. Germline V gene lookup returns CDR1 MDHEN and CDR2 SYDVKM. CDR3 length: 14 amino acids. V shed 6 bases and J 6 bases; nucleotides not matched to a gene: 9. The CDR3 DNA follows: TGTGCCAGCAGCAGAAAGGCGGGAGGGGCCGAGCAGTACTTC. Encoded protein: CASSRKAGGAEQYF.

This clone was seen a handful of times. The gene calls are TRBV10-1 and TRBJ1-6; no clear D gene. The germline gives CDR1 WNHNN, CDR2 SYGVQD (reference sequence). The V end was cut by 0 bases, the J end by 9 bases, with 6 bases between. The CDR3 runs 13 residues. The CDR3 nucleotides are TGCGCCAGCAGTGAGTCTGAGGGTTCACCCCTCCACTTT. Translating gives CASSESEGSPLHF.

This sequence joins TRBV2 and TRBJ2-1; TRBD2 aligns across 7 bases. CDR1 and CDR2 from the germline V gene are SNHLY and FYNNEI. V was clipped by 11 bases and J by 5 bases; unmatched bases: 9. The CDR3 has 13 amino acids. CDR3 bases: TGTGCCGGCCGACTAGCTGAAAACAATGAGCAGTTCTTC. It encodes CAGRLAENNEQFF. The variable domain in full, completed from reference TRBV2 and TRBJ2-1, reads EPEVTQTPSHQVTQMGQEVILRCVPISNHLYFYWYRQILGQKVEFLVSFYNNEISEKSEIFDDQFSVERPDGSNFTLKIRSTKLEDSAMYFCAGRLAENNEQFFGPGTRLTVL.

J is TRBJ2-5 and V is TRBV6-6, with D uncertain. The V gene lost 7 bases and the J gene lost 4 bases, with 7 bases spanning the gap. The CDR3 has 11 amino acids. Per the germline V gene, CDR1 is MNHNY and CDR2 is SVGAGI (reference sequence). The CDR3 coding sequence is TGTGCCAGCACCGACCGAGAGACCCAGTACTTC. It yields the protein CASTDRETQYF.

The J gene is TRBJ2-7, the V gene TRBV2; 10 bases are shared with TRBD1. Germline loops: CDR1 SNHLY, CDR2 FYNNEI. Losses at the gene ends were 5 bases for V and 5 bases for J; bases not matched to a gene: 6. CDR3 size: 14 residues. The CDR3 sequence: CASSRQGADHEQYF. CDR3 DNA: TGTGCCAGCAGTAGACAGGGGGCTGACCACGAGCAGTACTTC.

This clone is large (0.1 to 1%) by share. This chain joins TRBV7-2 and TRBJ1-5, with D hard to call. V lost 11 bases to trimming and J lost 7 bases, with 9 bases between them. This CDR3 is built from 10 residues. Germline-derived CDR1 and CDR2 are SGHTA and FQGNSA. DNA of the CDR3: TGTGCCCAGGTCCAACAGCCCCAGCATTTT. Translated, it gives CAQVQQPQHF.

This clone appeared once. The CDR3 sequence: CASSLGASGGPSTDTQYF. Here the CDR3 DNA reads TGTGCCAGCAGCTTAGGGGCTAGCGGGGGCCCGAGCACAGATACGCAGTATTTT. The chain has TRBV13 and TRBJ2-3; 10 nucleotides agree with TRBD2. CDR3 length equals 18 residues. With 0 bases clipped from V and 0 bases from J, the junction kept 6 bases outside the gene matches. Germline-derived CDR1 and CDR2 are PRHDT and FYEKMQ (reference sequence).